Below are 13 T cell receptor beta chains sequenced from a single sample in a study of T cells in women clearing cervical HPV infection. Sequencing was performed with immunoSEQ multiplex PCR; in TCRdb, only in-frame clones are kept and a portion is missing. This repertoire comprises 30,000 to 45,000 clones; its ten largest clones make up around 3.9%. Sequenced input: blood buffy coat. Receptors were obtained from a woman between 18 and 75 years old with a cervical HPV16 infection that either progressed to CIN3+ or cleared (not recorded which).

Points on this clone: An end of the junction does not agree with germline; a read error may underlie this. The CDR3 DNA, read in part, is TGCGCCAGCAGCCAAGATGAACAGGGGGCGGGTGGAAACACC. Translation gives CASSQDEQGAGGNT. In full, the CDR3 reads CASSQDEQGAGGNTIYF. The chain couples TRBV4-2 to TRBJ1-3; TRBD1 matches 9 bases. The missing CDR3 end, 3 residues past where the read stops, is filled in from the germline J gene. The germline CDR1 and CDR2 sequences are LGHNA and YNFKEQ. The CDR3 is 17 residues long.

In regard to this clone: The sequence runs out 3 residues before the end of the CDR3; the remainder is reconstructed from the germline J gene. The chain joins TRBV11-2 to TRBJ2-3; D gene ambiguous. This CDR3 is 15 amino acids long. V lost 0 bases to trimming and J lost 0 bases, with 7 bases between them. Germline CDR1 reads SGHAT; CDR2 reads FQNNGV. The chain's CDR3 is CASSLDIRSTDTQYF. The sequenced CDR3 bases are TGTGCCAGCAGCTTAGATATCCGTAGCACAGATACG.

About this clone itself: The DNA ends 3 residues before the CDR3 does, and the rest of the CDR3 is filled in from the germline J gene. The genes are TRBV11-3 and TRBJ2-3; no clear D. Between the trimmed V and J ends, which lost 5 bases and 2 bases, there was a span of 8 bases. The CDR3 contains 13 residues. The germline CDR1 and CDR2 sequences are SGHNT and YENEEA. Incomplete CDR3 DNA: TGTGCCAGCAGCGGCGGTTCCACAGATACG. The encoded protein is CASSGGSTDT. The whole CDR3 region reads CASSGGSTDTQYF. The full variable domain, in which reference TRBV11-3 and TRBJ2-3 provide the parts outside the CDR3, is EAGVVQSPRYKIIEKKQPVAFWCNPISGHNTLYWYLQNLGQGPELLIRYENEEAVDDSQLPKDRFSAERLKGVDSTLKIQPAELGDSAVYLCASSGGSTDTQYFGPGTRLTVL.

Notes on this clone: The read stops 3 residues short of the end of the CDR3; the missing end is completed from the germline J gene. This rearrangement joins TRBV5-4 to TRBJ2-1, with TRBD1 as a possible D gene (6 bases). CDR1 and CDR2 from the germline V gene are SGHNT and YYREEE (reference sequence). The V end lost 1 base, the J end lost 0 bases, and 8 bases lay between the germline ends. The CDR3 has 15 residues. CDR3 DNA (partial): TGTGCCAGCAGCTTGACAGGGAGCTCCTACAATGAG. This encodes CASSLTGSSYNE. The full CDR3 reads CASSLTGSSYNEQFF.

About this clone: Coverage ceases 3 residues before the CDR3 finishes, and the germline J gene fills in the end. J is TRBJ2-7 and V is TRBV6-2 or TRBV6-3; TRBD2 agrees at 7 bases. This CDR3 has 13 amino acids. The germline CDR1 and CDR2 sequences are MNHEY and SVGEGT. The V segment lost 6 bases and the J segment 2 bases; nucleotides outside the gene matches: 4. Partial CDR3 DNA: TGTGCCAGCAGGAGCGGGGTGACCTACGAG. The encoded protein is CASRSGVTYE. The complete CDR3 protein is CASRSGVTYEQYF.

Remarks on this clone: The read comes to an end 3 residues before the CDR3 does, leaving the germline J gene to fill in the end. The rearrangement joins TRBV19 to TRBJ1-2, with a weak D call TRBD1 (6 bases). V lost 7 bases and J 6 bases, leaving 9 bases between the germline ends. The germline V gene encodes CDR1 LNHDA and CDR2 SQIVND (reference sequence). The CDR3 sequence is 11 residues long. CDR3 sequence reads: CASTEGDGYTF. The part of the CDR3 DNA that was read is TGTGCCAGTACCGAGGGGGATGGC.

Comment on this clone: The CDR3 is cut off 3 residues early in the read; its end comes from the germline J gene. The genes are TRBV29-1 and TRBJ2-7, with 9 bases that match TRBD1. The V segment lost 6 bases and the J segment 4 bases; nucleotides outside the gene matches: 7. Germline V lookup: CDR1 SQVTM, CDR2 ANQGSEA. This CDR3 contains 13 residues. This chain's CDR3 is CSVAGQGVYEQYF. CDR3 bases read: TGCAGCGTCGCGGGACAGGGTGTTTACGAG.

For this clone: Sequencing ends 3 residues short of the CDR3 end; the germline J gene provides the rest. The genes are TRBV7-9 and TRBJ2-1; 7 positions agree with TRBD1. This CDR3 contains 14 residues. V trimming: 5 bases; J trimming: 9 bases; junction bases outside the gene matches: 10. The germline V gene has CDR1 SEHNR and CDR2 FQNEAQ (reference sequence). Here the CDR3 reads CASSLLPTGFEQFF. The CDR3 DNA, read in part, is TGTGCCAGCAGCCTTCTCCCGACAGGGTTTGAG.

On this clone itself: The CDR3 is cut off 3 residues early in the read; its end comes from the germline J gene. This rearrangement joins TRBV19 to TRBJ2-7; D is perhaps TRBD1 (5 bases). The V end lost 7 bases, the J end lost 2 bases, and 12 bases lay between the germline ends. From germline, CDR1 is LNHDA and CDR2 SQIVND (reference sequence). The CDR3 runs 13 residues. The CDR3 protein is CASKGQGPYEQYF. CDR3 bases read: TGTGCCAGTAAAGGTCAGGGCCCCTACGAG.

The CDR3 loop is CASSPGQTRPNEQFF. The covered CDR3 bases are TGCGCCAGCAGCCCCGGACAGACCCGACCCAATGAG. This chain joins TRBV5-1 and TRBJ2-1, with D perhaps matching TRBD1 (6 bases). The read terminates 3 residues ahead of where the CDR3 ends, so the germline J gene completes it. This CDR3 is 15 amino acids long. Trimming removed 4 bases at V and 6 bases at J, with 17 bases between. Per germline, CDR1 SGHRS and CDR2 YFSETQ.

Notes on this clone: The sequenced fragment ends 3 residues before the CDR3 boundary, so the rest is inferred from the germline J gene. This rearrangement joins TRBV5-6 to TRBJ1-1, with D possibly matching TRBD1 (5 bases). Per the germline V gene, CDR1 is SGHDT and CDR2 is YYEEEE. The CDR3 contains 13 residues. V lost 3 bases to trimming and J lost 1 base, with 7 bases between them. The CDR3 reads CASSYGGNTEAFF. The sequenced CDR3 bases are TGTGCCAGCAGCTACGGGGGGAACACTGAA.

A word on this clone: The read ends 3 residues before the CDR3 terminus; that terminus is restored from the germline J gene. The chain combines TRBV7-9 with TRBJ1-1; D is ambiguous. The germline gives CDR1 SEHNR, CDR2 FQNEAQ (reference sequence). CDR3 size: 15 residues. The CDR3 reads CASSPGRLGQETAFF. The CDR3 bases that were read are TGTGCCAGCAGCCCCGGACGACTAGGCCAAGAGACA.

A note on this clone: The DNA ends 3 residues before the CDR3 does, and the rest of the CDR3 is filled in from the germline J gene. The J gene is TRBJ1-5, the V gene TRBV2; possible D gene TRBD1, 5 bases. The germline gives CDR1 SNHLY, CDR2 FYNNEI. CDR3 length: 15 residues. V was pared by 3 bases and J by 1 base, with 10 bases between. The CDR3 sequence: CASSEEAGSNQPQHF. CDR3 bases read: TGTGCCAGCAGTGAGGAGGCAGGGAGCAATCAGCCC. The full variable domain, completed using reference TRBV2 and TRBJ1-5, is EPEVTQTPSHQVTQMGQEVILRCVPISNHLYFYWYRQILGQKVEFLVSFYNNEISEKSEIFDDQFSVERPDGSNFTLKIRSTKLEDSAMYFCASSEEAGSNQPQHFGDGTRLSIL.